This passage covers 30 T cell receptor beta chains from one sample sequenced in a study of T cells in women clearing cervical HPV infection. Some clones are missing from TCRdb's copy, which holds only in-frame ones; the method was immunoSEQ multiplex PCR. This table lists 20,000 to 25,000 clones. The sample taken for sequencing was blood buffy coat. Source of these receptors: a woman aged 18 to 75 with a cervical HPV16 infection that either progressed to CIN3+ or cleared (not recorded which).

As to this clone: The read comes to an end 3 residues before the CDR3 does, leaving the germline J gene to fill in the end. The chain uses TRBV19 and TRBJ1-1, with TRBD1 as a possible D gene (5 bases). From germline, CDR1 is LNHDA and CDR2 SQIVND (reference sequence). With 8 bases removed from V and 1 base from J, the gap between germline ends came to 14 bases. The CDR3 has 14 amino acids. Incomplete CDR3 DNA: TGTGCCAGTTCGGAGACAGACTCGAACACTGAA. Translated, it gives CASSETDSNTE. The entire CDR3 protein reads CASSETDSNTEAFF.

A note on this clone: The read gets to within 3 residues of the CDR3 end, and the germline J gene fills in the rest. The chain combines TRBV7-8 with TRBJ1-6; 11 bases align to TRBD1. The J segment lost 9 bases and the V segment lost 1 base, leaving 5 bases of the junction unmatched. The CDR3 length is 16 residues. CDR1 is SGHVS, CDR2 FQNEAQ, per germline. The part of the CDR3 DNA that was read is TGTGCCAGCAGCTTAGAGGGGACAGGGGGAGGTTCACCC. Its protein product is CASSLEGTGGGSP. In full, the CDR3 is CASSLEGTGGGSPLHF.

A note on this clone: Read coverage stops 3 residues before the CDR3 terminus; the germline J gene supplies the remainder. Other DNA variants within this sample encode the same CDR3. V and J are TRBV7-8 and TRBJ2-2, with D perhaps matching TRBD2 (5 bases). Per the germline V gene, CDR1 is SGHVS and CDR2 is FQNEAQ. The V gene lost 4 bases and the J gene lost 5 bases, with 8 bases spanning the gap. The CDR3 consists of 13 residues. The CDR3 bases that were read are TGTGCCAGCAGCTACCGACTAACCGGGGAG. Translation: CASSYRLTGE. The whole CDR3 region reads CASSYRLTGELFF. Full variable domain (outside the CDR3, taken from reference TRBV7-8 and TRBJ2-2): GAGVSQSPRYKVAKRGQDVALRCDPISGHVSLFWYQQALGQGPEFLTYFQNEAQLDKSGLPSDRFFAERPEGSVSTLKIQRTQQEDSAVYLCASSYRLTGELFFGEGSRLTVL.

The CDR3 protein is CASSGSGEETAFF. The part of the CDR3 DNA that was read is TGTGCCAGTAGTGGGAGCGGGGAAGAGACA. This chain uses TRBV19 with TRBJ1-1; D remains ambiguous. Sequencing ends 3 residues short of the CDR3 end; the germline J gene provides the rest. Germline V gives CDR1 LNHDA, CDR2 SQIVND (reference sequence). The CDR3 loop spans 13 amino acids.

Details on this clone: From the germline J gene comes the end of the CDR3, since the read stops 3 residues before it. V and J are TRBV12-3 or TRBV12-4 and TRBJ2-7; tentatively, D is TRBD2 (6 bases). The CDR3 runs 13 residues. Trimming left V 7 bases short and J 4 bases short, with 14 bases between. This CDR3 is CASTPGTAYEQYF. CDR3 bases read: TGTGCCAGCACTCCTGGGACTGCATACGAG.

CDR3 in amino acids: CAISRILQGADYDYTF. The CDR3 DNA, read in part, is TGTGCCATCAGTCGAATCTTACAGGGGGCGGACTACGAC. The J gene is TRBJ1-2, the V gene TRBV10-3; TRBD1 agrees at 9 bases. Sequencing ends 3 residues short of the CDR3 end; the germline J gene provides the rest. The V gene's germline CDR1 is ENHRY and CDR2 SYGVKD. The CDR3 runs 16 residues.

With regard to this clone: The DNA ends 3 residues before the CDR3 does, and the rest of the CDR3 is filled in from the germline J gene. This sequence joins TRBV20-1 and TRBJ2-1, with D perhaps assigned TRBD1 or TRBD2 (5 bases each). This CDR3 is 16 amino acids long. The germline CDR1 and CDR2 sequences are DFQATT and SNEGSKA (reference sequence). The V end was cut by 5 bases, the J end by 0 bases, with 17 bases between. The part of the CDR3 DNA that was read is TGCAGTGCTCCTCGAGGGGCTTTGAGCTCCTACAATGAG. The encoded protein is CSAPRGALSSYNE. The CDR3, in full, reads CSAPRGALSSYNEQFF.

Regarding this clone: The read ends 3 residues before the CDR3 terminus; that terminus is restored from the germline J gene. This sequence joins TRBV7-2 and TRBJ2-7; D call uncertain. Trimming removed 3 bases from V and 2 bases from J, with 14 bases in between. The CDR3 is 15 amino acids. The germline CDR1 and CDR2 sequences are SGHTA and FQGNSA. CDR3 in amino acids: CASSFPEAGPYEQYF. The CDR3 DNA, read in part, is TGTGCCAGCAGCTTTCCAGAAGCAGGCCCCTACGAG.

Remarks on this clone: Sequencing ends 3 residues short of the CDR3 end; the germline J gene provides the rest. The V gene is TRBV7-2, the J gene TRBJ2-1, with 9 nucleotides matching TRBD1. Unmatched junction bases numbered 1, after V lost 1 base and J lost 9 bases. The CDR3 has 13 amino acids. CDR1 is SGHTA, CDR2 FQGNSA, per germline. The CDR3 reads CASSLDRGLEQFF. The sequenced part of the CDR3 DNA is TGTGCCAGCAGCTTAGACAGGGGGCTTGAG.

With respect to this clone: The CDR3 end falls 3 residues outside the read, so it is completed with the germline J gene. This rearrangement joins TRBV2 to TRBJ2-2; tentative D call: TRBD2 (6 bases). Germline lookup yields CDR1 SNHLY and CDR2 FYNNEI. Trimming took off 8 bases at V and 3 bases at J, with 13 bases between the two ends. This CDR3 is 14 amino acids long. The covered CDR3 bases are TGTGCCAGCGTGTGGGGGGTTGACACCGGGGAG. Protein product: CASVWGVDTGE. The whole CDR3 reads CASVWGVDTGELFF.

CDR3 DNA, as far as it was read: TGTGCCAGCAGCAACGCAGGGGGGAGGACC. Its translation: CASSNAGGRT. The entire CDR3 protein reads CASSNAGGRTQYF. This sequence joins TRBV9 and TRBJ2-5, with D perhaps matching TRBD1 (7 bases). The CDR3 end falls 3 residues outside the read, so it is completed with the germline J gene. The ends were cut back, 4 bases at V and 7 bases at J, with 14 bases in the middle. Germline-derived CDR1 and CDR2 are SGDLS and YYNGEE. The CDR3 runs 13 residues.

As for this clone: The CDR3 end lies 3 residues beyond the end of the read and is filled in from the germline J gene. The chain couples TRBV7-9 to TRBJ1-4, with no clear D. Per the germline V gene, CDR1 is SEHNR and CDR2 is FQNEAQ (reference sequence). The CDR3 has 13 residues. CDR3 sequence: CASSRVYGTELFF. CDR3 bases read: TGTGCCAGCAGCCGAGTCTACGGTACAGAA.

Notes on this clone: The CDR3 end is not reached by the read, which stops 3 residues before it; the germline J gene fills it in. The rearrangement joins TRBV5-1 to TRBJ2-3, with D unresolved. Germline V gene lookup returns CDR1 SGHRS and CDR2 YFSETQ. The CDR3 covers 12 residues. V was cut by 4 bases and J by 8 bases, with 11 bases left in between. The CDR3 DNA, read in part, is TGCGCCAGCAGCCTCGGCTCGGGTACG. As protein: CASSLGSGT. The full CDR3 sequence reads CASSLGSGTQYF.

CDR3 bases read: TGTGCCAGCAGCGGGTGGACTAGCGGTTTCTACGAC. Amino acids: CASSGWTSGFYD. The CDR3 reads in full as CASSGWTSGFYDYTF. This chain joins TRBV7-2 and TRBJ1-2; no clear D gene. The read finishes 3 residues shy of the CDR3 end, and the germline J gene is used to complete it. Germline V gene data show CDR1 as SGHTA and CDR2 as FQGNSA. This CDR3 has 15 residues.

Of note for this clone: The sequence runs out 3 residues before the end of the CDR3; the remainder is reconstructed from the germline J gene. The genes are TRBV12-3 or TRBV12-4 and TRBJ2-1; maybe TRBD1 (5 bases). The ends were cut back, 7 bases at V and 2 bases at J, with 12 bases in the middle. The CDR3 is 14 residues long. The CDR3 here is CASTSVGPYNEQFF. The CDR3 bases that were read are TGTGCCAGCACCTCGGTGGGGCCCTACAATGAG.

The chain's CDR3 is CASSLDSYNDYTF. The part of the CDR3 DNA that was read is TGTGCCAGCTCTCTAGACTCGTACAATGAC. The chain carries TRBV18 and TRBJ1-2; D ambiguous. The CDR3 goes on 3 residues after the read ends, and that part is filled in from the germline J gene. The CDR3 length is 13 residues. Germline V gene data show CDR1 as KGHSH and CDR2 as LQKENI. The variable domain in full, with the rest retrieved from reference TRBV18 and TRBJ1-2, is NAGVMQNPRHLVRRRGQEARLRCSPMKGHSHVYWYRQLPEEGLKFMVYLQKENIIDESGMPKERFSAEFPKEGPSILRIQQVVRGDSAAYFCASSLDSYNDYTFGSGTRLTVV.

Turning to this clone: The CDR3 extends 3 residues past the end of the read, so its final part is completed from the germline J gene. The chain carries TRBV19 and TRBJ2-3; 9 positions agree with TRBD1. Germline lookup yields CDR1 LNHDA and CDR2 SQIVND (reference sequence). The CDR3 runs 16 residues. The covered CDR3 bases are TGTGCCAGTCGAATCTGGACAGGGGCCACCAATCAGCCG. It translates to CASRIWTGATNQP. The CDR3 reads in full as CASRIWTGATNQPQYF.

A word on this clone: The read terminates 3 residues ahead of where the CDR3 ends, so the germline J gene completes it. The gene calls are TRBV7-9 and TRBJ2-4; D not certain. The germline V gene has CDR1 SEHNR and CDR2 FQNEAQ (reference sequence). The CDR3 runs 13 residues. The CDR3 DNA, read in part, is TGTGCCAGCAGCTTAGGGATTAACTATGGT. Translated: CASSLGINYG. The full CDR3 protein is CASSLGINYGQYF.

As to this clone: Read coverage stops 3 residues before the CDR3 terminus; the germline J gene supplies the remainder. The V gene is TRBV5-5, the J gene TRBJ2-7; no clear D gene. Between the trimmed V and J ends, which lost 3 bases and 5 bases, there was a span of 12 bases. The CDR3 spans 13 residues. In germline, CDR1 is SGHKS, CDR2 YYEKEE (reference sequence). The CDR3 bases that were read are TGTGCCAGCAGCTGGCCACCCAGGAACGAG. Translated, it gives CASSWPPRNE. The whole CDR3 protein is CASSWPPRNEQYF.

With respect to this clone: Read data end 3 residues before the CDR3 end; the end is taken from the germline J gene. This chain joins TRBV27 and TRBJ2-5; 9 bases are a match to TRBD1. The V segment lost 3 bases and the J segment 5 bases; nucleotides outside the gene matches: 10. Germline CDR1 and CDR2: MNHEY and SMNVEV (reference sequence). This CDR3 is 16 amino acids long. CDR3 DNA (partial): TGTGCCAGCAGTTTTCTTGGACAGGGGTATAGCGAGACC. Translation gives CASSFLGQGYSET. The entire CDR3 reads CASSFLGQGYSETQYF.

A remark on this clone: An end of the junction does not agree with germline; a read error may underlie this. The read ends 3 residues shy of where the CDR3 ends; the end is completed using the germline J gene. Distinct nucleotide sequences in the sample also encode this CDR3. The chain combines TRBV6-2 or TRBV6-3 with TRBJ1-3; 10 positions match TRBD1. The CDR3 is 15 residues long. Germline V CDR1 and CDR2: MNHEY, SVGEGT. CDR3 DNA (partial): TGTGCCAGCATCCGACAGGGGGCTTCTGGAAACACG. It translates to CASIRQGASGNT. The full-length CDR3 reads as CASIRQGASGNTIYF.

Comments on this clone: Read data end 3 residues before the CDR3 end; the end is taken from the germline J gene. V and J are TRBV6-2 or TRBV6-3 and TRBJ2-5; a possible D gene is TRBD1 (5 bases). CDR3 size: 16 residues. CDR1 MNHEY and CDR2 SVGEGT come from the germline V gene. Between the trimmed V and J ends, which lost 2 bases and 2 bases, there was a span of 15 bases. CDR3 residues: CASSYPLGRAQETQYF. CDR3 bases read: TGTGCCAGCAGTTACCCACTCGGCAGGGCGCAAGAGACC.

To note about this clone: The CDR3 end lies 3 residues beyond the end of the read and is filled in from the germline J gene. This rearrangement joins TRBV7-9 to TRBJ2-1; 7 positions match TRBD2. Germline assignment: CDR1 SEHNR and CDR2 FQNEAQ (reference sequence). CDR3 length: 14 amino acids. Trimming took 5 bases from V and 7 from J; bases not matched to a gene: 8. The CDR3 protein is CASSARPGGNEQFF. The sequenced part of the CDR3 DNA is TGTGCCAGCAGCGCCCGACCGGGGGGTAATGAG.

Concerning this clone: The read terminates 3 residues before the CDR3 end, so the remaining end is supplied by the germline J gene. The chain is built from TRBV7-3 and TRBJ2-3, with 7 positions matching TRBD1. The germline CDR1 and CDR2 sequences are SGHTA and FQGTGA. The V and J ends lost 3 bases and 5 bases, in that order; junction bases with no gene match: 2. The CDR3 is 13 residues long. The part of the CDR3 DNA that was read is TGTGCCAGCAGCTTCGACAGGGAAGATACG. It encodes CASSFDREDT. The CDR3 in its entirety is CASSFDREDTQYF.

Remarks on this clone: The read falls 3 residues short of the CDR3 end, and the missing part is taken from the germline J gene. This chain uses TRBV27 with TRBJ1-2, with 8 bases that match TRBD1. This CDR3 region has 15 residues. Germline V gene data show CDR1 as MNHEY and CDR2 as SMNVEV (reference sequence). Incomplete CDR3 DNA: TGTGCCAGCAGTTTGGACAGGGACCTTCCTATAGGC. Its protein is CASSLDRDLPIG. The complete CDR3 sequence is CASSLDRDLPIGYTF.

On this clone: Read coverage stops 3 residues before the CDR3 terminus; the germline J gene supplies the remainder. V is TRBV6-1 and J is TRBJ2-3, with D possibly matching TRBD2 (6 bases). The CDR3 extends over 13 amino acids. CDR1 and CDR2 (germline): MNHNS, SASEGT. This chain's CDR3 is CASSEAEGRTQYF. Incomplete CDR3 DNA: TGTGCCAGCAGTGAAGCGGAGGGGCGGACG.

Worth noting for this clone: The observed sequence ends 3 residues before the CDR3 terminus, with the missing tail filled in from the germline J gene. The gene calls are TRBV19 and TRBJ2-2; possibly TRBD2 for D (5 bases). Germline V CDR1 and CDR2: LNHDA, SQIVND (reference sequence). The CDR3 consists of 15 residues. Between the trimmed V and J ends, which lost 5 bases and 2 bases, there was a span of 12 bases. Incomplete CDR3 DNA: TGTGCCAGTAGTCCTAGCTTCATCAACACCGGGGAG. This codes for CASSPSFINTGE. The whole CDR3 protein reads CASSPSFINTGELFF.

The chain's CDR3 is CASSVQGLNTEAFF. CDR3 bases read: TGTGCCAGCAGTGTGCAGGGTTTGAACACTGAA. The chain uses TRBV27 and TRBJ1-1; TRBD1 might be the D (5 bases). The read halts 3 residues ahead of the CDR3 end, with the missing end drawn from the germline J gene. Germline values: CDR1 MNHEY, CDR2 SMNVEV (reference sequence). V lost 5 bases and J 0 bases, leaving 10 bases between the germline ends. CDR3 size: 14 residues.

Concerning this clone: The CDR3 is cut off 3 residues early in the read; its end comes from the germline J gene. The chain carries TRBV5-1 and TRBJ2-1; the match to TRBD2 covers 9 bases. This CDR3 has 17 amino acids. CDR1 and CDR2 from the germline V gene are SGHRS and YFSETQ. The V segment lost 4 bases and the J segment 0 bases; nucleotides outside the gene matches: 8. The sequenced CDR3 bases are TGCGCCAGCAGCCCCCGGACTAGCGATTACTCCTACAATGAG. This gives the protein CASSPRTSDYSYNE. The entire CDR3 protein is CASSPRTSDYSYNEQFF.

With respect to this clone: The junction differs from germline at one of its ends, possibly a read error. The read falls 3 residues short of the CDR3 end, and the missing part is taken from the germline J gene. V usage is TRBV4-2 and J usage is TRBJ1-4, with 7 bases that match TRBD1. CDR3 length equals 13 residues. Germline V lookup: CDR1 LGHNA, CDR2 YNFKEQ. The CDR3 is CASSRQGYSPLFF. The DNA read from the CDR3 is TGCGCGAGCTCGAGACAGGGTTATTCACCA.